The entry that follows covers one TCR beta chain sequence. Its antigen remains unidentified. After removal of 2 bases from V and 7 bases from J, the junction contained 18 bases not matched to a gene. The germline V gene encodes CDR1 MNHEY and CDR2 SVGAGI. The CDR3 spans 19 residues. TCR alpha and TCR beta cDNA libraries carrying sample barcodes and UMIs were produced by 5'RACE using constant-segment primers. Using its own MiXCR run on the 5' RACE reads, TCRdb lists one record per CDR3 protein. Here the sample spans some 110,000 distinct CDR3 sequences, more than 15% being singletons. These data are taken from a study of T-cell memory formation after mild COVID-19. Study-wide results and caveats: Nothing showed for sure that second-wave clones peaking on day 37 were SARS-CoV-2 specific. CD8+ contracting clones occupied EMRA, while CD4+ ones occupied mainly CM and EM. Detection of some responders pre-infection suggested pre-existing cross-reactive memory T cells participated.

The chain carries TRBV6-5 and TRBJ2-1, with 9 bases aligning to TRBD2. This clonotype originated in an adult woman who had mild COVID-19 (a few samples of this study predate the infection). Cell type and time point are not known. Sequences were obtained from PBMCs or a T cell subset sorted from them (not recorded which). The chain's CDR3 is CASSYGRAGGRGSWNEQFF. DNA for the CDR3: TGTGCCAGCAGTTACGGGCGAGCGGGAGGCCGGGGTTCATGGAATGAGCAGTTCTTC.